This is a list of T cell receptor beta chains from one sample in a study of T cell repertoires in cytomegalovirus infection. TCRdb reanalysed the reads using MiXCR and keeps one entry per CDR3 protein. The sample lists 300,000 to 400,000 distinct CDR3 sequences; just under 30% were seen once. Their specific antigens are unknown. Here the sequenced sample was cultured PBMCs, taken from culture after CMV antigen stimulation. The receptors shown here come from a human donor in good health (CMV status not recorded). Some clones in this sample may be carry-over from other donors' samples. Each CDR3 is given with its conserved first and last residue. A D gene is named only where the DNA matches it firmly. The size field is filled for only some rows; it gives once, few, many or a size class.

CDR3aa,CDR3nt,abundance,v_gene,j_gene,d_gene
CASSQARGEADWETQYF,TGCGCCAGCAGCCAAGCCCGCGGGGAGGCCGATTGGGAGACCCAGTACTTC,few,TRBV4-1,TRBJ2-5,-
CASSSSYREGQYF,TGTGCCAGCAGTTCGTCTTACCGGGAGGGCCAGTACTTC,-,TRBV12-3/TRBV12-4,TRBJ2-5,TRBD2
CASSFTGQGYEQYF,TGCGCCAGCAGCTTCACGGGACAGGGGTACGAGCAGTACTTC,many,TRBV5-1,TRBJ2-7,TRBD1
CATSRDNRHIF,TGTGCCACCAGCAGAGATAACAGGCATATCTTC,few,TRBV15,TRBJ2-1,-
CASSLYPTGERNIQYF,TGTGCCAGCAGCCTCTATCCGACAGGGGAAAGAAACATTCAGTACTTC,-,TRBV9,TRBJ2-4,TRBD1
CASSLASGSQYF,TGTGCCAGCAGCTTGGCATCGGGGTCCCAGTACTTC,few,TRBV6-1,TRBJ2-5,-
CASRGPKSTEAFF,TGTGCCAGCAGGGGACCGAAGAGTACTGAAGCTTTCTTT,few,TRBV28,TRBJ1-1,-
CASSLSSGGGAGELFF,TGTGCCAGCAGCTTATCTAGCGGGGGGGGCGCCGGGGAGCTGTTTTTT,-,TRBV7-3,TRBJ2-2,TRBD2
CASSPERTYTDTQYF,TGTGCCAGCAGCCCCGAGCGGACCTACACAGATACGCAGTATTTT,-,TRBV7-2,TRBJ2-3,-
CASSLITGGEQYF,TGTGCCAGCAGTTTAATCACGGGCGGAGAGCAGTACTTC,many,TRBV12-3/TRBV12-4,TRBJ2-7,-
CASSLLIGGYGTEAFF,TGTGCCAGCAGCTTATTAATCGGGGGTTATGGCACTGAAGCTTTCTTT,-,TRBV11-2,TRBJ1-1,-
CASSLVVGRGNEQFF,TGTGCTAGCAGCTTAGTGGTCGGGAGGGGAAATGAGCAGTTCTTC,few,TRBV7-6,TRBJ2-1,TRBD2
CASSELSSRDLEIQYF,TGTGCCAGCAGTGAACTTTCCTCCCGGGACTTAGAGATTCAGTACTTC,-,TRBV6-1,TRBJ2-4,-
CATSRARGNFYEQYF,TGTGCCACCAGCAGAGCCCGGGGGAACTTCTACGAGCAGTACTTC,few,TRBV15,TRBJ2-7,-
CASSLFSGGHSYNEQFF,TGTGCCAGCAGCTTATTTAGCGGGGGGCACTCCTACAATGAGCAGTTCTTC,-,TRBV7-3,TRBJ2-1,TRBD2
CASSHREGLDEQFF,TGTGCCAGCAGTCACCGGGAGGGCCTCGATGAGCAGTTCTTC,-,TRBV28,TRBJ2-1,TRBD2
CASSPTGQAVSTEAFF,TGCGCCAGCAGCCCGACCGGACAGGCGGTAAGCACTGAAGCTTTCTTT,-,TRBV5-1,TRBJ1-1,TRBD1
CASSQGPRGASGDTQYF,TGCGCCAGCAGCCAGGGACCGCGAGGGGCTAGCGGGGATACGCAGTATTTT,-,TRBV5-1,TRBJ2-3,TRBD2
CASSSGPLLLNYGYTF,TGTGCCAGCAGCTCAGGCCCACTACTACTAAACTATGGCTACACCTTC,few,TRBV12-3/TRBV12-4,TRBJ1-2,-
CASSLKRLMIGNEQFF,TGTGCCAGCAGCTTAAAGCGACTAATGATCGGCAATGAGCAGTTCTTC,few,TRBV7-2,TRBJ2-1,-
CASSSKDRGFEQYF,TGTGCCAGCAGTTCAAAGGACAGGGGTTTCGAGCAGTACTTC,-,TRBV28,TRBJ2-7,TRBD1
CASSPRGANSGNTIYF,TGTGCCAGCAGCCCGAGGGGGGCCAACTCTGGAAACACCATATATTTT,few,TRBV7-6,TRBJ1-3,-
CASSLGVGGPSQTQYF,TGTGCCAGCAGCTTAGGCGTGGGAGGGCCCTCCCAGACCCAGTACTTC,-,TRBV11-2,TRBJ2-5,TRBD2
CASSFRSMNTEAFF,TGTGCCAGCAGTTTCAGATCCATGAACACTGAAGCTTTCTTT,few,TRBV12-3/TRBV12-4,TRBJ1-1,-
CSARSGRANEQFF,TGCAGTGCTAGAAGCGGGAGGGCGAATGAGCAGTTCTTC,many,TRBV20-1,TRBJ2-1,TRBD2
CASRLAGLETQYF,TGTGCCAGCAGACTAGCGGGATTGGAGACCCAGTACTTC,-,TRBV27,TRBJ2-5,TRBD2
CASSRGQGYETQYF,TGTGCCAGCAGTAGGGGACAGGGGTATGAGACCCAGTACTTC,few,TRBV12-3/TRBV12-4,TRBJ2-5,TRBD1
CASSLSRGYDEQYF,TGCGCCAGCAGCTTGAGCAGGGGATACGACGAGCAGTACTTC,-,TRBV5-1,TRBJ2-7,-
CASSLTGFYGYTF,TGTGCCAGCAGCTTAACTGGGTTCTATGGCTACACCTTC,many,TRBV7-9,TRBJ1-2,-
CASSSTTSLAGDTDTQYF,TGTGCCAGCAGTTCGACGACGTCTCTAGCGGGAGACACAGATACGCAGTATTTT,medium-sized,TRBV28,TRBJ2-3,TRBD2
CASSRGQVSSGANVLTF,TGCGCCAGCAGCCGGGGACAGGTTAGCTCTGGGGCCAACGTCCTGACTTTC,few,TRBV4-1,TRBJ2-6,TRBD1
CASSLGDERSEAFF,TGTGCCAGCAGCTTAGGTGACGAGAGGTCTGAAGCTTTCTTT,-,TRBV6-1,TRBJ1-1,-
CASTGQGDQPQHF,TGTGCCAGCACCGGACAGGGTGACCAGCCCCAGCATTTT,few,TRBV6-6,TRBJ1-5,TRBD1